This T cell receptor (beta chain) came from a study of PD-L1 blockade in urothelial cancer. Study-level information: Prior chemotherapy ranged from 0 to 3 regimens per patient. When blood samples were assessed, the median T cell count was around 150,000.

The method was immunoSEQ multiplex PCR; TCRdb's version includes in-frame clones alone and lacks a portion of them. The sample gives 70,000 to 95,000 clones, about 90% of which show up once; about 0.89% is in the top ten. Described time point: pretreatment peripheral blood. The diagnosis in patients was locally advanced or metastatic urothelial carcinoma. Germline trimming cut 5 bases from V and 7 bases from J; bases unmatched to any gene: 8. Per germline, CDR1 MNHEY and CDR2 SMNVEV (reference sequence). The CDR3 sequence is 14 residues long. This material consisted of PBMCs, taken around atezolizumab (anti-PD-L1) treatment. The chain is built from TRBV27 and TRBJ1-2; 9 nucleotides match TRBD1. The sequence derives from a woman at least 80 years old with urothelial cancer. In DNA form, the CDR3 reads TGTGCCAGCAGTCCGAGGACAGGGGTGATTGGCTACACCTTC. Translating it yields CASSPRTGVIGYTF.